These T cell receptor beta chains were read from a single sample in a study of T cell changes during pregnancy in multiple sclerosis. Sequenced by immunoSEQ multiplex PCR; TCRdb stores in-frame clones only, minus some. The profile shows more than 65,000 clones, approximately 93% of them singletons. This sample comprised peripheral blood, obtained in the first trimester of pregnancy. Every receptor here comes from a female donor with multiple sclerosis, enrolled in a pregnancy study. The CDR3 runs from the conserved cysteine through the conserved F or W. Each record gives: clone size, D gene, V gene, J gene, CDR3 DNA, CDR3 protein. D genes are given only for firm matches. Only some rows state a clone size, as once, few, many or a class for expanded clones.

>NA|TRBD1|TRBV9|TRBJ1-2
TGTGCCAGCAGCGTAGACAGGACAGGGGGCAACTATGGCTACACCTTC
CASSVDRTGGNYGYTF
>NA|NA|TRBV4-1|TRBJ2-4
TGCGCCAGCAGCCAAGTCCAGAGATCCTACGGGATTCAGTACTTC
CASSQVQRSYGIQYF
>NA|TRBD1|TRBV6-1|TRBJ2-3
TGTGCCAGCAGTGAACTCCCAGGGGGCGGCACAGATACGCAGTATTTT
CASSELPGGGTDTQYF
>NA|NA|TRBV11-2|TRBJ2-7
TGTGCCAGCAGCATGAGCCCATCCTACGAGCAGTACTTC
CASSMSPSYEQYF
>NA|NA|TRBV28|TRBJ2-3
TGTGCCAGCAGACCAACTAGCACAGATACGCAGTATTTT
CASRPTSTDTQYF
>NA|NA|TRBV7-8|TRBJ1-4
TGTGCCAGCAGCCGAGCGCATGAAAAACTGTTTTTT
CASSRAHEKLFF
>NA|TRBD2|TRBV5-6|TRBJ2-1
TGTGCCAGCAGCTTGGAGACTAGCGGGAGTGGGGGCTACAATGAGCAGTTCTTC
CASSLETSGSGGYNEQFF
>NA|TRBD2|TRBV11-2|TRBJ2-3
TGTGCCAGCAGCCGAGGAGGACTAGCGGATCGCACAGATACGCAGTATTTT
CASSRGGLADRTDTQYF
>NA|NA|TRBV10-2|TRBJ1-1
TGCGCCAGCAGTGAGCCCAGGAACACTGAAGCTTTCTTT
CASSEPRNTEAFF
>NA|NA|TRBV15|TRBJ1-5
TGTGCCACCAGCAGAGATCTCCCAGACAATCAGCCCCAGCATTTT
CATSRDLPDNQPQHF
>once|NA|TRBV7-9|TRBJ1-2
TGTGCCAGCAGCTTGCCTGAGCCCAGGGTCGATGGCTACACCTTC
CASSLPEPRVDGYTF
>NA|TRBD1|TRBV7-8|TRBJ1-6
TGTGCCAGCAGCTCGAGGACAGGGGGCGTTGAGCCCCTCCACTTT
CASSSRTGGVEPLHF
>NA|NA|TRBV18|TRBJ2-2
TGTGCCAGCTCACCAAAGGGGACTGCGAACACCGGGGAGCTGTTTTTT
CASSPKGTANTGELFF
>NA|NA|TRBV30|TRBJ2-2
TGTGCCTGGAGAGACGTCAGCGGGCCCTTCGGGGAGCTGTTTTTT
CAWRDVSGPFGELFF
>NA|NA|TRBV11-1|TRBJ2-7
TGTGCCAGCAGCCCCCGCCTTGTGGGCCACTACGAGCAGTACTTC
CASSPRLVGHYEQYF
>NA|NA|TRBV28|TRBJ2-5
TGTGCCAGCAGTCCTCCTGGAGGGATCCAAGAGACCCAGTACTTC
CASSPPGGIQETQYF
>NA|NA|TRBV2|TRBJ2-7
TGTGCCAGCAAGCAAAACCGGGACACCGCATACGAGCAGTACTTC
CASKQNRDTAYEQYF
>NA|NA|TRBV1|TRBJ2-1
TGCACCAGCAGCCAAGATGGGACTAGCGGGAGCAATGAGCAGTTCTTC
CTSSQDGTSGSNEQFF
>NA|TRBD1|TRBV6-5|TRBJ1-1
TGTGCCAGCAGCCCAGGGGGCCGGGGCACTGAAGCTTTCTTT
CASSPGGRGTEAFF
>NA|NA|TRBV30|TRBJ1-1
TGTGCCTGGTCCTTGACGGGGGGTAGCGCTGAAGCTTTCTTT
CAWSLTGGSAEAFF
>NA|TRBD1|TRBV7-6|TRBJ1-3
TGTGCCAGCAGCACGACAGGGAGCCCTGGAAACACCATATATTTT
CASSTTGSPGNTIYF
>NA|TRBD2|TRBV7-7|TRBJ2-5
TGTGCCAGCAGACCGGGACTAGCGGGGGGAGAGACCCAGTACTTC
CASRPGLAGGETQYF
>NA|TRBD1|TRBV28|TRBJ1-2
TGTGCCAGCAGTCCCGCCGGGACAGGGGATGGCTACACCTTC
CASSPAGTGDGYTF
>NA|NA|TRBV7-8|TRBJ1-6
TGTGCCAGCAGCTTAGCGGGGCCCCGTAGAGGGAGGGACAATTCACCCCTCCACTTT
CASSLAGPRRGRDNSPLHF
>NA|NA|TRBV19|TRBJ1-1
TGTGCCAGTAGTAAGGCGGGGCAAGGTAGCGCTGAAGCTTTCTTT
CASSKAGQGSAEAFF
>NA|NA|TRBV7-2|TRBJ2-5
TGTGCCAGCAGCCAGGGTCCCCCAGGGACCCAGTACTTC
CASSQGPPGTQYF
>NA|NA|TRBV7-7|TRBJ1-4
TGTGCCAGCAGCGAACGAGCTAATGAAAAACTGTTTTTT
CASSERANEKLFF
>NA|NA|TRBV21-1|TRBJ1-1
TGTGCCAGCAGCGGGCCGATGAACACTGAAGCTTTCTTT
CASSGPMNTEAFF
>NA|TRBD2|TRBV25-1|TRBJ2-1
TGTGCCAGCAGTGAAGAGCGGGGGGAACTTTACAATGAGCAGTTCTTC
CASSEERGELYNEQFF
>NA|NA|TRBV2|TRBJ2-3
TGTGCCAATAGGGGTTCTCCAGGTGCAAGCACAGATACGCAGTATTTT
CANRGSPGASTDTQYF
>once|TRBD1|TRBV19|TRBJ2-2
TGTGCCAGTAAAAACAGGGGGGATAACACCGGGGAGCTGTTTTTT
CASKNRGDNTGELFF
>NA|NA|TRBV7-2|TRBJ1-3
TGTGCCAGCAGCTTAGCCGCTACGGTGGCATTGGTCGGGTCTGGAAACACCATATATTTT
CASSLAATVALVGSGNTIYF
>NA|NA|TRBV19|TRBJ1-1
TGTGCCAGCGGAGACAGGATGAACACTGAAGCTTTCTTT
CASGDRMNTEAFF
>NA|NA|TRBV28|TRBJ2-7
TGTGCCAGCAGCCAGAACATGGACGAGCAGTACTTC
CASSQNMDEQYF
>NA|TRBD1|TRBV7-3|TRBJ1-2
TGTGCCAGCAGCTTATCTCGGACAGGTGGCTACACCTTC
CASSLSRTGGYTF
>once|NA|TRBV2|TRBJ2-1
TGTGCCAAGACTCCAACAAGCTCCTACAATGAGCAGTTCTTC
CAKTPTSSYNEQFF
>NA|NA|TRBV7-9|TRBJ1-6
TGTGCCAGCAGCTTGGGGCAGGGGAGTTCACCCCTCCACTTT
CASSLGQGSSPLHF
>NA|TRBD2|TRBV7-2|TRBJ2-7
TGTGCCAGCAGCCCGAGCGGGGGGTCGACCTACGAGCAGTACTTC
CASSPSGGSTYEQYF
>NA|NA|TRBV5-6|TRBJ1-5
TGTGCCAGCACAAAGTACGGGTACGACAATCAGCCCCAGCATTTT
CASTKYGYDNQPQHF
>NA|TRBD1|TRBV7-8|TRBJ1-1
TGTGCCAGCAGGAAGGACAGGCGGGGCTCCGTTGAAGCTTTCTTT
CASRKDRRGSVEAFF
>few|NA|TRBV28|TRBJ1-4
TGTGCCAGCAGTTCCCCTCGGGGGTGGGGCCTGTTTTTT
CASSSPRGWGLFF
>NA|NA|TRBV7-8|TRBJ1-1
TGTGCCAGCAGACCCGGGACACTGAACACTGAAGCTTTCTTT
CASRPGTLNTEAFF
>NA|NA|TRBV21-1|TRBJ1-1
TGTGCCAGCAGCCTCCGACAGGGGAACACTGAAGCTTTCTTT
CASSLRQGNTEAFF
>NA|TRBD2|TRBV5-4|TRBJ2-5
TGTGCCAGCAGCTCTGGAGCGGGGGGAGAGGAGACCCAGTACTTC
CASSSGAGGEETQYF
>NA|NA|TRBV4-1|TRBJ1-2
TGCGCCAGCAGCCAAGCACATACAGTCGACTATGGCTACACCTTC
CASSQAHTVDYGYTF
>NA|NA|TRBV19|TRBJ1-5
TGTGCCAGTAGAAAAGAGACCCGGGACACCGGGTACCAGCCCCAGCATTTT
CASRKETRDTGYQPQHF
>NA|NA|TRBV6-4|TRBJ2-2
TGTGCCAGCAGTGTTACTCCATTTGGCACCGGGGAGCTGTTTTTT
CASSVTPFGTGELFF
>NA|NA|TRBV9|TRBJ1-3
TGTGCCAGCAGCCCCCGTCCTGGGGGGATTGGAAACACCATATATTTT
CASSPRPGGIGNTIYF
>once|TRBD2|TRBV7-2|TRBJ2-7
TGTGCCAGCAGCCTTGCAGGGACTAACGAGCAGTACTTC
CASSLAGTNEQYF
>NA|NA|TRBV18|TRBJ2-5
TGTGCCAGCTCACTAGTGTACCAAGAGACCCAGTACTTC
CASSLVYQETQYF
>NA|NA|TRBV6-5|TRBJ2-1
TGTGCCAGCAGTCAACTAGCTCCGGACGACAATGAGCAGTTCTTC
CASSQLAPDDNEQFF